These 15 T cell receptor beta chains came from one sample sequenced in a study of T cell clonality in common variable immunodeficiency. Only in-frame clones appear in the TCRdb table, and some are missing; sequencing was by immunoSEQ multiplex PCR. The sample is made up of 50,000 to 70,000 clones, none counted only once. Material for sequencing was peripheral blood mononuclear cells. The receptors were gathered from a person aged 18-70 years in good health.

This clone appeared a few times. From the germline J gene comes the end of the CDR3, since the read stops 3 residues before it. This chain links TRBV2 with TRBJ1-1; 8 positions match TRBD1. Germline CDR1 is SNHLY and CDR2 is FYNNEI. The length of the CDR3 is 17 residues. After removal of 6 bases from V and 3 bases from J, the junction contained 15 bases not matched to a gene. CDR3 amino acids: CASRDIGTGFRDTEAFF. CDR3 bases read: TGTGCCAGCAGGGATATAGGGACAGGTTTCCGGGACACTGAA.

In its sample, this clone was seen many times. The CDR3 sequence is CAWSLKSGWVHEQYF. The CDR3 bases that were read are TGTGCCTGGAGTTTAAAGAGCGGATGGGTACACGAG. The V gene is TRBV30, the J gene TRBJ2-7; possible D gene TRBD2, 5 bases. The read ends 3 residues before the CDR3 terminus; that terminus is restored from the germline J gene. The CDR3 contains 15 residues. The germline V gene encodes CDR1 GTSNPN and CDR2 SVGIG (reference sequence). The ends were cut back, 2 bases at V and 5 bases at J, with 19 bases in the middle.

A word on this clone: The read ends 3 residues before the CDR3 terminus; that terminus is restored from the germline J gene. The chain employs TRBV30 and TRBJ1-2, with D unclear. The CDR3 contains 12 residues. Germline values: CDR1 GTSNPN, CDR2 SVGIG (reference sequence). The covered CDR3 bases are TGTGCCTGGAGCCTCACTAACAACGAC. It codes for CAWSLTNND. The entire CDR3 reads CAWSLTNNDYTF.

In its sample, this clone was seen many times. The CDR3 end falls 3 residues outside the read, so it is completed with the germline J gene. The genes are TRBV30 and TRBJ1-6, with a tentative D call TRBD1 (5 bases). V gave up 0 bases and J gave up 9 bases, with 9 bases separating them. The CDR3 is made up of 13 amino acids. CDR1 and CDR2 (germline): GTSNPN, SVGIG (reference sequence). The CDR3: CAWSVRGFSPLHF. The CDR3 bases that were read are TGTGCCTGGAGTGTACGGGGGTTTTCACCC. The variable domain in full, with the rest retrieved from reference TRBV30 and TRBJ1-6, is SQTIHQWPATLVQPVGSPLSLECTVEGTSNPNLYWYRQAAGRGLQLLFYSVGIGQISSEVPQNLSASRPQDRQFILSSKKLLLSDSGFYLCAWSVRGFSPLHFGNGTRLTVT.

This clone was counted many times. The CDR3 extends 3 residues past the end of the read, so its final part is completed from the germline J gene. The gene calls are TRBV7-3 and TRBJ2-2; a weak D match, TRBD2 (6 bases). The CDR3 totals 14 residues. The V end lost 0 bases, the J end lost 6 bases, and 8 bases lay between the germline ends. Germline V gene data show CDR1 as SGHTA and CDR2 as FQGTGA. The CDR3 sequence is CASSLTTGAGELFF. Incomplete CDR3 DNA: TGTGCCAGCAGCTTAACTACGGGGGCCGGGGAG. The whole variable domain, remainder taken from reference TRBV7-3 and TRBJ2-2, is GAGVSQTPSNKVTEKGKYVELRCDPISGHTALYWYRQSLGQGPEFLIYFQGTGAADDSGLPNDRFFAVRPEGSVSTLKIQRTERGDSAVYLCASSLTTGAGELFFGEGSRLTVL.

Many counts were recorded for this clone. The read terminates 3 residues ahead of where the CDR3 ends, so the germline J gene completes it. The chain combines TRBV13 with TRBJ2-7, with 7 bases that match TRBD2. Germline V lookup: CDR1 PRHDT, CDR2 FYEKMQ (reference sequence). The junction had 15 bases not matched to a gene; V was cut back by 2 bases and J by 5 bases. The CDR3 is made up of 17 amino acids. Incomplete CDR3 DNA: TGTGCCAGCAGCTTAAGTTCGTCGCGGGAGCGTATCAACGAG. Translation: CASSLSSSRERINE. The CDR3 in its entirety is CASSLSSSRERINEQYF.

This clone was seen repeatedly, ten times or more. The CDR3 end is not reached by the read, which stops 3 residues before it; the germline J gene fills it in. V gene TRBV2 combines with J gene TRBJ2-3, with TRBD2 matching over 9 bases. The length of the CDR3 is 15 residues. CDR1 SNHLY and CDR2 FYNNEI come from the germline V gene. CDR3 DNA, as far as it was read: TGTGCCAGCAGTGTCAGTTTAGCGGGAGCGGAGACG. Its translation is CASSVSLAGAET. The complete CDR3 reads CASSVSLAGAETQYF.

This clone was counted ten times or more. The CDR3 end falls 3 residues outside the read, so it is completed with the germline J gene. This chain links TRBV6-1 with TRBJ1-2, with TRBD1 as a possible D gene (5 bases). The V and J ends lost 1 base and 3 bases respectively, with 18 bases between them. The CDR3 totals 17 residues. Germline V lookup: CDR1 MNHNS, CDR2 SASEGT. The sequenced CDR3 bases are TGTGCCAGCAGTGAAGGGAGGGGAAATCGGGGGTACTATGGC. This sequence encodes CASSEGRGNRGYYG. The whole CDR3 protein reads CASSEGRGNRGYYGYTF.

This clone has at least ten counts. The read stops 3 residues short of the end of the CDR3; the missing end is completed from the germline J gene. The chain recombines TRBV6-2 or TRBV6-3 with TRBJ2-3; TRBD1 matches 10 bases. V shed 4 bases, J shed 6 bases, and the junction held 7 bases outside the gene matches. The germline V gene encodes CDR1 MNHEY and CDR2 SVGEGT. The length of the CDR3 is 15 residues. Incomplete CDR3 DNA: TGTGCCAGCAGTTCAGAGACAGGGGGCATGGATACG. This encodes CASSSETGGMDT. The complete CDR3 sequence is CASSSETGGMDTQYF.

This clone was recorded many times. The CDR3 loop reads CASSFIQGALPGELFF. CDR3 DNA (partial): TGTGCCAGCAGTTTTATTCAGGGGGCCCTCCCCGGGGAG. J is TRBJ2-2 and V is TRBV12-3 or TRBV12-4; TRBD1 aligns across 8 bases. The observed sequence ends 3 residues before the CDR3 terminus, with the missing tail filled in from the germline J gene. Trimming took 3 bases from V and 6 from J; bases not matched to a gene: 9. The CDR3 has 16 amino acids.

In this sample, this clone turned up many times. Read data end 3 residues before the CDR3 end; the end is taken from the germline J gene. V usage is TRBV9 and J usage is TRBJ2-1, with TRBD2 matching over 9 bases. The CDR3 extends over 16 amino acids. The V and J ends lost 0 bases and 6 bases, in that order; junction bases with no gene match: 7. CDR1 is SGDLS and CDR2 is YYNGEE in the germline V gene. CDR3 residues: CASSVATREGINEQFF. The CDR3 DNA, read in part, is TGTGCCAGCAGCGTAGCTACGCGGGAGGGAATCAATGAG.

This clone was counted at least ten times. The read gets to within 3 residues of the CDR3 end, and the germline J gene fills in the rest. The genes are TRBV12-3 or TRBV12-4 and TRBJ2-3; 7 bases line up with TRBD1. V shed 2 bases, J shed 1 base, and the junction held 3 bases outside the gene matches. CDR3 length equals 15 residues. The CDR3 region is CASSLYTGGTDTQYF. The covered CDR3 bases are TGTGCCAGCAGTTTATATACAGGGGGCACAGATACG.

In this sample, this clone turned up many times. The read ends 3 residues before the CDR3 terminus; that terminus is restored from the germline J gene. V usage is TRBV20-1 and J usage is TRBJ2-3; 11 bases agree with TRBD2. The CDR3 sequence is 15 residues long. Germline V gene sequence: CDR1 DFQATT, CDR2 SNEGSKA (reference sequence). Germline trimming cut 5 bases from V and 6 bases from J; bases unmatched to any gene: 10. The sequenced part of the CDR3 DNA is TGCAGTGCTCTACCGGGACTAGCGGCGGTCGATACG. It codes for CSALPGLAAVDT. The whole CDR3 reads CSALPGLAAVDTQYF.

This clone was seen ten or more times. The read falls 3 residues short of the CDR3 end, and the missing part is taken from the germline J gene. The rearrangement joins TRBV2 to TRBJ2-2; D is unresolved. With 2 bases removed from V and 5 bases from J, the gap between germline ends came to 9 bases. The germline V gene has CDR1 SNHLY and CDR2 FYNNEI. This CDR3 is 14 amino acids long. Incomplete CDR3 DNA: TGTGCCAGCAGTGAACGGGTTGGGACCGGGGAG. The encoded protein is CASSERVGTGE. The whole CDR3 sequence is CASSERVGTGELFF.

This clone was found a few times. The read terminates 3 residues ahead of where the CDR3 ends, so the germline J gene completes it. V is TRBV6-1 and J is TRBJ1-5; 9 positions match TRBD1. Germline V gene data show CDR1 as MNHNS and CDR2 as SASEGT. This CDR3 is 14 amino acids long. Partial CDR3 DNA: TGTGCCAGCAGTGAAGGGACAGGGGCAGATCCC. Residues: CASSEGTGADP. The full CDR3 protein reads CASSEGTGADPQHF.